The rows below give T cell receptor beta chains drawn from one sample of a study of Graves' ophthalmopathy and Graves' hyperthyroidism. TCRdb re-called the multiplex PCR reads with MiXCR, one entry per CDR3 protein. The sample records hundreds of thousands of distinct CDR3 sequences, less than 55% being singletons. Input material: peripheral blood. Receptors originate from an adult man with Graves' ophthalmopathy. Both conserved end residues are part of each CDR3. A D gene is named only where the DNA matches it firmly. Clone size is stated in some rows and not others, as once, few, many or a class when expanded.

J gene | V gene | D gene | clone size | CDR3 DNA | CDR3 protein
TRBJ2-7 | TRBV7-2 | TRBD1 | few | TGTGCCAGCAGCTTAGGACAGGGGGAGACCTACGAGCAGTACTTC | CASSLGQGETYEQYF
TRBJ1-3 | TRBV11-2 | TRBD1 | . | TGTGCCAGCAGCTTCGCACAGGGGGCGCGGTGGAATTCTGGAAACACCATATATTTT | CASSFAQGARWNSGNTIYF
TRBJ2-7 | TRBV7-9 | . | . | TGTGCCAGCAGCTTAGTCAGGGAGTCCTACGAGCAGTACTTC | CASSLVRESYEQYF
TRBJ1-2 | TRBV10-3 | TRBD1 | . | TGTGCCATCAGTGAGTCAAGGGGGCCCTATGGCTACACCTTC | CAISESRGPYGYTF
TRBJ2-5 | TRBV28 | TRBD2 | . | TGTGCCAGCAGTTTGGGGCGGGGAGGGAACCAAGAGACCCAGTACTTC | CASSLGRGGNQETQYF
TRBJ1-1 | TRBV2 | . | . | TGTGCCAGCAGTGACCGGGGGGTAGTCACTGAAGCTTTCTTT | CASSDRGVVTEAFF
TRBJ2-7 | TRBV29-1 | TRBD1 | few | TGCAGCGTTGATTCCGGACAGGGGGTTGCCTACGAGCAGTACTTC | CSVDSGQGVAYEQYF
TRBJ1-1 | TRBV29-1 | TRBD1 | many | TGCAGCGCAGAGACAGGGATGAACACTGAAGCTTTCTTT | CSAETGMNTEAFF
TRBJ2-7 | TRBV7-9 | . | . | TGTGCCAGCAGCTCAAAGAGATTGGCGGGGAACTCCTACGAGCAGTACTTC | CASSSKRLAGNSYEQYF
TRBJ2-5 | TRBV7-3 | . | . | TGCGCCAGCAGCCCCGGGACCTCGGTTGAGACCCAGTACTTC | CASSPGTSVETQYF
TRBJ1-2 | TRBV24-1 | . | many | TGTGCCACCAGTCTGGACGGAAACTATGGCTACACCTTC | CATSLDGNYGYTF
TRBJ2-7 | TRBV3-1 | TRBD1 | . | TGTGCCAGCAGCCAATTTGGACAGGACGAGCAGTACTTC | CASSQFGQDEQYF
TRBJ1-3 | TRBV19 | . | . | TGTGCCAGTAGTACCCTTGACTCTGGAAACACCATATATTTT | CASSTLDSGNTIYF
TRBJ1-6 | TRBV10-2 | TRBD1 | few | TGCGCCAGCAGTGGGCCGGGACAGGGGGCTTCACCCCTCCACTTT | CASSGPGQGASPLHF
TRBJ1-1 | TRBV10-3 | . | . | TGTGCCATCAGTGAGGGATTAGGAACTGAAGCTTTCTTT | CAISEGLGTEAFF
TRBJ1-1 | TRBV27 | TRBD1 | many | TGTGCCAGCAGTTTCGGACAGGGGGGGACTGAAGCTTTCTTT | CASSFGQGGTEAFF
TRBJ1-2 | TRBV9 | . | few | TGTGCCAGCAGCGTCGACAGCAACTATGGCTACACCTTC | CASSVDSNYGYTF
TRBJ1-1 | TRBV10-3 | . | . | TGTGCCATCAGGGGCGGCACTGAAGCTTTCTTT | CAIRGGTEAFF
TRBJ1-5 | TRBV25-1 | . | . | TGTGCCAGCAGCCCAGTGGCGGGAGGAAGTGGTCAGCCCCAGCATTTT | CASSPVAGGSGQPQHF
TRBJ1-5 | TRBV19 | . | . | TGTGCCAGTAGTCCCGTAGGGAGGGGTCAGCCCCAGCATTTT | CASSPVGRGQPQHF
TRBJ2-5 | TRBV10-3 | . | . | TGTGCCAGCAGTTACTCAGGACAGCCTAAAGAGACCCAGTACTTC | CASSYSGQPKETQYF
TRBJ1-4 | TRBV5-1 | TRBD1 | . | TGCGCCAGCAGCCAAGGGACAGGGACTAATGAAAAACTGTTTTTT | CASSQGTGTNEKLFF
TRBJ2-6 | TRBV13 | . | . | TGTGCCAGCAGCACGCCGGGACTGCTGGCTGGGGCCAACGTCCTGACTTTC | CASSTPGLLAGANVLTF
TRBJ2-2 | TRBV7-9 | . | few | TGTGCCAGCAGCTTAAACGCCGGGGAGCTGTTTTTT | CASSLNAGELFF
TRBJ2-3 | TRBV25-1 | TRBD2 | . | TGTGCCAGCAGTGAATTAACTAGCGGGGGCACAGATACGCAGTATTTT | CASSELTSGGTDTQYF
TRBJ1-3 | TRBV7-2 | TRBD1 | . | TGTGCCAGCAGCTTAGCGGGACAGTACTCTGGAAACACCATATATTTT | CASSLAGQYSGNTIYF
TRBJ1-2 | TRBV6-1 | . | few | TGTGCCAGCAGTTGGGATAGCTACACCTTC | CASSWDSYTF
TRBJ2-7 | TRBV20-1 | . | . | TGCAGTGCTACCCGCGACAGGATCCCCTCCTACGAGCAGTACTTC | CSATRDRIPSYEQYF
TRBJ1-5 | TRBV15 | . | . | TGTGCCACCAGCAGAGGGGAATCTAGCAATCAGCCCCAGCATTTT | CATSRGESSNQPQHF
TRBJ1-2 | TRBV6-5 | TRBD1 | many | TGTGCCAGCAGTGGCCCGGACAGGGGAGACTATGGCTACACCTTC | CASSGPDRGDYGYTF
TRBJ1-1 | TRBV28 | . | . | TGTGCCAGCAGTGGAACCGACAGCCTGAACACTGAAGCTTTCTTT | CASSGTDSLNTEAFF
TRBJ1-1 | TRBV29-1 | . | many | TGCAGCGTTGAATGGTCCAGGGGAACTGAAGCTTTCTTT | CSVEWSRGTEAFF
TRBJ1-2 | TRBV19 | TRBD1 | few | TGTGCCAGTACCTTGACAGGGGGCCATGGCTACACCTTC | CASTLTGGHGYTF
TRBJ1-2 | TRBV30 | . | once | TGTGCCTGGAGTGATCGATCCTATGGCTACACCTTC | CAWSDRSYGYTF
TRBJ1-2 | TRBV20-1 | TRBD1 | . | TGCAGTGCTAGAGCAGACAGGGGCTATGGCTACACCTTC | CSARADRGYGYTF
TRBJ1-1 | TRBV7-9 | . | . | TGTGCCAGCAGCGCTCAAATGAACACTGAAGCTTTCTTT | CASSAQMNTEAFF
TRBJ2-7 | TRBV10-1 | . | . | TGCGCCAGCAGGCCGCGGGACTCCTACGAGCAGTACTTC | CASRPRDSYEQYF
TRBJ2-5 | TRBV7-9 | . | . | TGTGCCAGCAGCTTATTGGGGTTTGGGGAAGAGACCCAGTACTTC | CASSLLGFGEETQYF
TRBJ1-2 | TRBV3-1 | TRBD1 | . | TGTGCCAGCAGCCAATGGACAGGGGATGGCTACACCTTC | CASSQWTGDGYTF
TRBJ2-6 | TRBV6-5 | TRBD2 | . | TGTGCCAGCAGCACTTCGGGGACTAGCGAGTTCTCTGGGGCCAACGTCCTGACTTTC | CASSTSGTSEFSGANVLTF
TRBJ2-7 | TRBV2 | . | . | TGTGCCAGCAGTGAAAGCCCAGGACCCTACGAGCAGTACTTC | CASSESPGPYEQYF
TRBJ1-1 | TRBV24-1 | TRBD1 | . | TGTGCTTGGAGTAGGGACAGCAACACTGAAGCTTTCTTT | CAWSRDSNTEAFF
TRBJ2-3 | TRBV29-1 | . | . | TGCAGCGTGAACCGGGACTCACACACAGATACGCAGTATTTT | CSVNRDSHTDTQYF
TRBJ1-4 | TRBV2 | . | . | TGTGCCAGCCGGATCGGGAGGAATGAAAAACTGTTTTTT | CASRIGRNEKLFF
TRBJ1-2 | TRBV29-1 | . | few | TGCAGCGTGGAGGCAGGGAGTTCGTCAGACGGCTACACCTTC | CSVEAGSSSDGYTF
TRBJ1-1 | TRBV11-2 | . | . | TGTGCCAGCAGCCACACTTACCGGGGGACTGAAGCTTTCTTT | CASSHTYRGTEAFF
TRBJ2-7 | TRBV24-1 | . | . | TGTGCCACCAGTGAATCCGGGACTTCCCTCTACGAGCAGTACTTC | CATSESGTSLYEQYF
TRBJ1-2 | TRBV6-5 | . | . | TGTGCCAGCAGTTTCGCCTCTTCATTCGGGGACGTAGATGGCTACACCTTC | CASSFASSFGDVDGYTF
TRBJ2-7 | TRBV7-2 | . | few | TGTGCCAGCAGCATCCTTTACGAGCAGTACTTC | CASSILYEQYF
TRBJ1-5 | TRBV4-1 | . | few | TGCGCCAGCAGCCAAGTGCACGGTCAGCCCCAGCATTTT | CASSQVHGQPQHF
TRBJ1-1 | TRBV4-2 | . | . | TGTGCCAGCAGCCAAGAAGGGGGACAGAACACTGAAGCTTTCTTT | CASSQEGGQNTEAFF